This T cell receptor (beta chain) was captured in a study of somatic mutations in T cells in chronic GVHD (TCRdb year 2020). For sorting, cells were stained with anti-CD3, anti-CD4, anti-CD8 and a Vbeta20 antibody from the IOTest Beta Mark kit and sorted on a FACSAria III to a purity above 99%. Peripheral blood was collected in sodium heparin tubes, and mononuclear cells were isolated by Ficoll-Paque PLUS density gradient centrifugation. Before TCRbeta deep sequencing, the CD4+ Vbeta20+, CD4+ Vbeta20-, and CD8+ T cell fractions were FACS-sorted. A remark on this clone: Its antigen target is currently unknown. No per-base quality is available; no much larger clone lies one base away.

The CDR3 measures 10 amino acids from cysteine to phenylalanine. This entry keeps only the CDR3 DNA: 30 bases, framed from base 1. Looking up the germline V gene yields CDR1 SQVTM and CDR2 ANQGSEA. Trimming at the junction amounts to 7 bases on V and 0 bases on J, and the germline ends lie 3 bases apart. Isolated genomic DNA was used for TCRbeta deep sequencing. The immunoSEQ assay, provided as a commercial service, was used for both TCRbeta CDR3 sequencing and the initial data processing. Turning to the authors' computational methods: Reads were demultiplexed, adapter and primer sequences were trimmed, similar clones were merged through frequency-ratio clustering, and V, D, J genes were annotated using IMGT. Imported from immuneACCESS, the table was reduced by TCRdb to in-frame sequences with V and J called. These copies leave out some clones; in studies compared against another copy, an unresolved V gene accounts for under half, and the cause of the remainder is not known. The DNA gave D and trimming, while V, J and clone size come from that table. In this sample the table shows about 13,000 clones, around four fifths of which occur a single time. The top ten clones comprise approximately 31% of the sample.

The receptor's source is a male patient in his forties or fifties with chronic graft-versus-host disease. The graft donor may be the source of some T cells after a transplant. The sequence links TRBV29-1 to TRBJ1-1; a confident D gene designation cannot be given. The source material was Vbeta20-negative CD4+ T cells from blood. What the cell subset or site label conveys for this sample: CD4+ T cells sorted as TCR Vbeta20 negative by flow cytometry. The sequenced DNA is TGCAGCGCAATGAACACTGAAGCTTTCTTT. This codes for CSAMNTEAFF.